One T cell receptor beta chain is described in this entry. This clone was counted only a few times. The antigen this receptor binds is unknown. Base qualities are not recorded, but no much larger clone differs from it by a single base. This specimen comes from a study of blood T cell repertoires in COVID-19 (TCRdb year 2020). Context from the whole study: Samples from collaborators originated in the United States, Italy and Spain and spanned both the acute and convalescent phases of COVID-19. The material from the prospective study consisted of cDNA or gDNA derived from T cells, B-cell-depleted T cells, or PBMCs. Subjects who had been exposed to COVID-19, were actively infected with it, or had recovered from it provided the deeply sampled blood TCRbeta repertoires that made up the dataset. The repertoires were released in a freely available public database intended as a resource for research on the immune response to SARS-CoV-2. The samples were drawn from two sources: the first 160 participants of the ongoing ImmuneRACE study, and fewer than 1,500 subjects contributed by 6 global collaborators. Nearly every sample came with metadata listing a de-identified subject ID, COVID-19 status, age in years and sex. Where available, HLA class I and class II types were obtained from metadata supplied by the sample provider rather than from assay-based typing.

The immunoSEQ Assay, a bias-controlled multiplex PCR, was used to amplify TCRbeta CDR3 regions from genomic DNA. For the original study's pipeline: Nucleated cell counts per sample were estimated from amplification of reference gene primers within the assay. To quantify the absolute abundance of each unique TCRbeta CDR3 rearrangement, sequence reads were collapsed and filtered. Productive Simpson clonality was computed per sample as the square root of Simpson's diversity index over productive rearrangements. What TCRdb holds here is the immuneACCESS table cut down to in-frame rearrangements. Part of the clones is not present; checked against another copy, under half of the missing clones reflect an unresolved V gene, and the others are unexplained. V and J calls and clone size are as listed in that table; D and trimming were resolved from the DNA. Here the sample has roughly 250,000 clones; about 68% occur a single time. The ten largest make up around 3.4% of the sample.

V lost 4 bases and J lost 2 bases; the stretch between them is 18 bases long. As encoded in the germline V gene, CDR1 is SGHRS while CDR2 is YFSETQ. The cysteine opens and the phenylalanine closes a CDR3 of 17 amino acids. The sequence is cut down to CDR3 DNA, 51 bases in frame from base 1. The investigation overall reported the following: The quantity of clinical and demographic metadata differed by source and by participant and was supplied without curation.

Collaborating institutions collected whole blood in K2EDTA tubes following their own protocols. For TCRbeta analysis, collaborators shipped samples in one of three forms: frozen whole blood, isolated PBMCs, or DNA extracted from either of those sample types. The receptor was isolated from an elderly woman with acute or convalescent COVID-19. Here the chain combines TRBV5-1 and TRBJ1-4; the D region possibly corresponds to TRBD1 (5 bases align). Specimen: peripheral blood. The DNA sequence is TGCGCCAGCAGCCCGGGGGTAGGAGTTTTGACTAATGAAAAACTGTTTTTT. Its product reads: CASSPGVGVLTNEKLFF.